These T cell receptor beta chains were read from a single sample in a study of blood T cell repertoires in COVID-19. The repertoire was sequenced with immunoSEQ multiplex PCR; TCRdb's copy has only in-frame clones and lacks some. The sample lists roughly 100,000 clones, roughly 84% occurring once. Sample: peripheral blood. The receptors were sampled from a human donor in a cohort sampled during active COVID-19. Both conserved end residues are part of each CDR3. The listing skips clone size in some rows; elsewhere it reads once, few, many or a size class.

size,V,J,CDR3
NA,TRBV5-1,TRBJ2-5,CASSREGARQAETQYF
NA,TRBV30,TRBJ1-2,CAWRRVNYGYTF
NA,TRBV9,TRBJ2-3,CASSSPGTTADTQYF
NA,TRBV20-1,TRBJ1-1,CSASRDMNTEAFF
NA,TRBV5-1,TRBJ2-3,CASSLGSRDTQYF
NA,TRBV5-1,TRBJ2-3,CASSFTPLAGGRIDTQYF
NA,TRBV7-9,TRBJ1-3,CASSPGQLSSSGNTIYF
NA,TRBV19,TRBJ2-7,CASSSAGTGFSFGPYEQYF
NA,TRBV11-2,TRBJ2-3,CASSLNSGEDTQYF
NA,TRBV30,TRBJ2-7,CAWSVLPYRGTSGEYEQYF
NA,TRBV18,TRBJ1-2,CASSPGGRDGYTF
NA,TRBV6-6,TRBJ1-1,CASSYPLIPPAFF
NA,TRBV11-3,TRBJ2-1,CASSLDPRGANEQFF
NA,TRBV27,TRBJ2-7,CASSLHPTSEIPYEQYF
few,TRBV5-1,TRBJ1-1,CASSGGHQNTEAFF
NA,TRBV20-1,TRBJ2-7,CSARGGGEQYF
NA,TRBV3-1/TRBV3-2,TRBJ1-2,CASSQDGTGGYYTF
NA,TRBV13,TRBJ2-5,CASSLTGGVETQYF
once,TRBV5-6,TRBJ2-1,CASSWTSGAYNEQFF
NA,TRBV7-2,TRBJ1-2,CASMALYYGYTF
NA,TRBV5-4,TRBJ1-1,CASSTQGLNTEAFF
NA,TRBV30,TRBJ1-4,CAWSTGGNEKLFF
NA,TRBV7-2,TRBJ2-7,CASSLAGTTPYEQYF
NA,TRBV27,TRBJ1-2,CASKPREELYGYTF
NA,TRBV7-3,TRBJ2-2,CASSFPNYTGELFF
NA,TRBV11-2,TRBJ1-4,CASSSYSVVNEKLFF
NA,TRBV3-1/TRBV3-2,TRBJ2-7,CASSQAGVQYF
NA,TRBV5-1,TRBJ2-1,CASSLTVTSGGYNEQFF
NA,TRBV5-1,TRBJ1-3,CASSLVGGQFGNTIYF
few,TRBV5-1,TRBJ2-2,CASSSGQAPAGELFF
NA,TRBV18,TRBJ2-5,CASSPLAAQETQYF
NA,TRBV9,TRBJ2-3,CASSEVAGGISDTQYF
NA,TRBV7-9,TRBJ2-5,CASSSKGGLVRETQYF
NA,TRBV2,TRBJ2-3,CASTPQPGVDTQYF
NA,TRBV27,TRBJ1-2,CASGAREAPQYGYTF
NA,TRBV27,TRBJ2-7,CASSIRDNSYEQYF
NA,TRBV15,TRBJ1-4,CATSRARFENEKLFF